This note documents a single T cell receptor (beta chain) sequence. Its antigen is not identified. V lost 6 bases and J 0 bases, leaving 12 bases between the germline ends. This CDR3 contains 15 residues. CDR1 LNHNV and CDR2 YYDKDF come from the germline V gene (reference sequence). This specimen comes from a study of CD8+CD57+ T cells in acquired aplastic anemia. In the study overall: Each DNA sample taken from sorted CD4+ and CD8+ cells came to approximately 3 ug on average. Study-wide points: Sharing between patients and controls was observed for twenty-nine CD8+ CDR3 sequences. For CD8+ Simpson's diversity, patients and controls showed no significant difference.

TCR beta VDJ and CDR3 profiling used genomic DNA as template. TCRdb fed the reads into MiXCR, producing one record per CDR3 protein. Of 250,000 to 300,000 distinct CDR3 sequences in the sample, around 60% were seen once. Material for sequencing was sorted CD4+, CD8+, or CD8+CD57+ T cells (not recorded which) from PBMCs. The clonotype comes from a human donor with severe aplastic anemia or a healthy control (not recorded which). The genes are TRBV15 and TRBJ1-3; perhaps TRBD1 as D (5 bases). The CDR3 sequence: CATRERGPSGNTIYF. For the CDR3, the DNA is TGTGCCACCAGAGAAAGGGGTCCCTCTGGAAACACCATATATTTT.